Presented here are 21 T cell receptor beta chains from one specimen sequenced in a study of blood T cell repertoires in COVID-19. The repertoire was sequenced with immunoSEQ multiplex PCR; TCRdb's copy has only in-frame clones and lacks some. Among around 100,000 clones listed, 74% were seen once. The sequencing input was peripheral blood. These receptors were obtained from a man in his 70s with COVID-19, enrolled during active disease.

V gene TRBV28 combines with J gene TRBJ2-7; D is uncertain. V was clipped by 6 bases and J by 1 base, with 16 bases between them. The germline gives CDR1 MDHEN, CDR2 SYDVKM. CDR3 length: 15 amino acids. In DNA, the CDR3 is TGTGCCAGCAGCCCTACCCAAACAGTGTCCTACGAGCAGTACTTC. Translation: CASSPTQTVSYEQYF. The full variable domain, with the rest looked up from reference TRBV28 and TRBJ2-7, is DVKVTQSSRYLVKRTGEKVFLECVQDMDHENMFWYRQDPGLGLRLIYFSYDVKMKEKGDIPEGYSVSREKKERFSLILESASTNQTSMYLCASSPTQTVSYEQYFGPGTRLTVT.

The chain couples TRBV18 to TRBJ1-1, with TRBD1 matching 8 bases. CDR3 length: 15 amino acids. Per the germline V gene, CDR1 is KGHSH and CDR2 is LQKENI. With V trimmed by 2 bases and J by 7 bases, 9 bases remained unmatched. CDR3 nucleotide sequence: TGTGCCAGCTCACCATCTCAGGGGGCGGGTAGTGAAGCTTTCTTT. Amino acids: CASSPSQGAGSEAFF.

This clone was picked up a small number of times. This CDR3 is CASSEGGTEAFF. The CDR3 nucleotides read TGTGCCAGCAGCGAAGGGGGCACTGAAGCTTTCTTT. The rearrangement uses TRBV27 and TRBJ1-1, with D perhaps matching TRBD1 (6 bases). V shed 6 bases and J shed 4 bases, with 9 bases lying between them. Germline CDR1 is MNHEY and CDR2 is SMNVEV (reference sequence). There are 12 residues in the CDR3.

The J gene is TRBJ2-7, the V gene TRBV5-1, with TRBD2 identical over 8 bases. This CDR3 region has 15 residues. J was trimmed by 2 bases and V by 0 bases; bases with no gene match: 4. CDR1 SGHRS and CDR2 YFSETQ come from the germline V gene. Written as DNA, the CDR3 is TGCGCCAGCAGCTTGGGTGGTAGCGGGACCTACGAGCAGTACTTC. This sequence encodes CASSLGGSGTYEQYF.

In this sample, this clone turned up a few times. The rearrangement links TRBV5-1 to TRBJ1-1; 10 nucleotides match TRBD1. CDR3 size: 16 residues. V lost 4 bases to trimming and J lost 0 bases; unmatched junction nucleotides: 6. The germline V gene has CDR1 SGHRS and CDR2 YFSETQ. The CDR3 loop reads CASSPGTGALNTEAFF. In DNA, the CDR3 is TGCGCCAGCAGCCCCGGGACAGGGGCCTTGAACACTGAAGCTTTCTTT. The entire variable domain, with the rest obtained from reference TRBV5-1 and TRBJ1-1, is as follows: KAGVTQTPRYLIKTRGQQVTLSCSPISGHRSVSWYQQTPGQGLQFLFEYFSETQRNKGNFPGRFSGRQFSNSRSEMNVSTLELGDSALYLCASSPGTGALNTEAFFGQGTRLTVV.

The chain carries TRBV6-5 and TRBJ1-1; a weak D match, TRBD1 (5 bases). Germline CDR1 MNHEY, CDR2 SVGAGI. This CDR3 is 13 amino acids long. The germline V and J ends were trimmed by 6 bases and 5 bases, with 13 bases remaining between them. Here the CDR3 DNA reads TGTGCCAGCAGATTACAGGATTGGACTGAAGCTTTCTTT. Residues: CASRLQDWTEAFF.

The V and J genes are TRBV28 and TRBJ1-4; no reliable D call. The CDR3 consists of 14 residues. V lost 2 bases, J lost 7 bases, and 11 bases lay in between. Germline loops: CDR1 MDHEN, CDR2 SYDVKM. In DNA, the CDR3 is TGTGCCAGCAGTTTAGCAGGTCGGGGTGAAAAACTGTTTTTT. Protein product: CASSLAGRGEKLFF. The full variable domain, with the rest looked up from reference TRBV28 and TRBJ1-4, is DVKVTQSSRYLVKRTGEKVFLECVQDMDHENMFWYRQDPGLGLRLIYFSYDVKMKEKGDIPEGYSVSREKKERFSLILESASTNQTSMYLCASSLAGRGEKLFFGSGTQLSVL.

This chain connects TRBV28 to TRBJ1-2, with D uncertain. The length of the CDR3 is 14 residues. CDR1 is MDHEN, CDR2 SYDVKM, per germline. V lost 7 bases, J lost 4 bases, and 16 bases lay in between. Here the CDR3 DNA reads TGTGCCAGCACCACTTACAGCCCGCCCTATGGCTACACCTTC. It yields the protein CASTTYSPPYGYTF.

The chain employs TRBV27 and TRBJ2-7, with D tentatively TRBD1 (6 bases). The CDR3 extends over 11 amino acids. CDR1 and CDR2 (germline): MNHEY, SMNVEV (reference sequence). Deletions cut 7 bases from V and 7 bases from J, with 11 bases between. This chain's CDR3 is CASTRGGEQYF. CDR3 nucleotides: TGTGCCAGCACCCGAGGGGGAGAGCAGTACTTC.

The rearrangement joins TRBV24-1 to TRBJ2-2, with D perhaps TRBD2 (6 bases). This CDR3 is 13 amino acids long. CDR1 is KGHDR, CDR2 SFDVKD, per germline. V was shortened by 7 bases and J by 4 bases, with 9 bases between the two germline ends. Written as DNA, the CDR3 is TGTGCCACCAGATACGGGGGCACCGGGGAGCTGTTTTTT. This codes for CATRYGGTGELFF.

The chain uses TRBV6-5 and TRBJ1-2; maybe TRBD1 (6 bases). The CDR3 has 14 amino acids. CDR1 and CDR2 (germline): MNHEY, SVGAGI. V was cut by 2 bases and J by 8 bases, with 15 bases left in between. DNA of the CDR3: TGTGCCAGCAGTTACGGGGGGGCGCAGGGAGGCTACACCTTC. Amino acid sequence: CASSYGGAQGGYTF.

The chain couples TRBV6-5 to TRBJ2-7, with 10 nucleotides matching TRBD1. J lost 3 bases, V lost 2 bases, and 7 bases had no gene match. This CDR3 comprises 16 residues. Germline lookup yields CDR1 MNHEY and CDR2 SVGAGI. In nucleotides, the CDR3 is TGTGCCAGCAGTTACGGGCGGAGGACAGGGGGCTACGAGCAGTACTTC. Translated: CASSYGRRTGGYEQYF.

In its sample, this clone was seen a few times. J is TRBJ2-6 and V is TRBV28; 7 bases line up with TRBD1. This CDR3 comprises 16 residues. V trimming: 6 bases; J trimming: 0 bases; junction bases outside the gene matches: 5. In germline, CDR1 is MDHEN, CDR2 SYDVKM. For the CDR3, the DNA is TGTGCCAGCAGAGCAGGGACAGACTCTGGGGCCAACGTCCTGACTTTC. Translated: CASRAGTDSGANVLTF.

The chain links TRBV2 to TRBJ2-3, with D perhaps TRBD2 (6 bases). CDR3 length equals 14 residues. The V and J ends lost 3 bases and 6 bases respectively, with 13 bases between them. CDR1 is SNHLY, CDR2 FYNNEI, per germline. The CDR3 region is CASSEAREWDTQYF. The CDR3 DNA reads TGTGCCAGCAGTGAGGCTCGGGAGTGGGATACGCAGTATTTT.

The chain uses TRBV11-2 and TRBJ2-7, with a weak D call TRBD2 (5 bases). In germline, CDR1 is SGHAT, CDR2 FQNNGV. This CDR3 has 15 residues. Deletions cut 1 base from V and 4 bases from J, with 14 bases between. CDR3 region: CASSLALDGKYEQYF. The CDR3 region has the DNA TGTGCCAGCAGCTTAGCCCTGGACGGGAAATACGAGCAGTACTTC.

This clone turned up a few times. The chain has TRBV2 and TRBJ1-1; D is possibly TRBD1 (5 bases). This CDR3 contains 13 residues. Germline V CDR1 and CDR2: SNHLY, FYNNEI. Trimming removed 7 bases from V and 1 base from J, with 10 bases in between. CDR3 loop: CASTPTANTEAFF. In DNA form, the CDR3 reads TGTGCCAGCACCCCGACAGCGAACACTGAAGCTTTCTTT.

J is TRBJ1-1 and V is TRBV24-1; TRBD1 is a possible D gene (6 bases). This CDR3 region has 12 residues. Trimming took off 2 bases at V and 9 bases at J, with 9 bases between the two ends. Germline V gene sequence: CDR1 KGHDR, CDR2 SFDVKD. As DNA, the CDR3 is TGTGCCACCAGTGATTCCCAGGGGCAAGCTTTCTTT. Protein sequence: CATSDSQGQAFF.

Comment on this clone: One end of the junction is discordant with germline, which a read error may explain. The chain links TRBV7-7 to TRBJ2-2; D is uncertain. Germline V lookup: CDR1 SSHAT, CDR2 FNYEAQ (reference sequence). The CDR3 loop spans 13 amino acids. The CDR3 protein is CASSISSTGELFF. The CDR3 nucleotides read TGTGCTAGCAGTATCAGTTCCACCGGGGAGCTGTTTTTT.

The chain has TRBV9 and TRBJ2-5; tentatively, D is TRBD1 (5 bases). Germline assignment: CDR1 SGDLS and CDR2 YYNGEE. The CDR3 has 14 amino acids. V lost 2 bases and J lost 4, with 12 bases in between. The DNA for the CDR3 is TGTGCCAGCAGCGTCGGGCCGACAGCAGAGACCCAGTACTTC. It codes for CASSVGPTAETQYF.

The chain couples TRBV10-3 to TRBJ1-2; D is perhaps TRBD1 (6 bases). V was trimmed by 4 bases and J by 6 bases, leaving 9 bases between them. Per the germline V gene, CDR1 is ENHRY and CDR2 is SYGVKD. The CDR3 consists of 12 residues. Here the CDR3 reads CAISGRQDGYTF. The CDR3 coding sequence is TGTGCCATCAGTGGCCGACAGGATGGCTACACCTTC.

This clone was picked up a small number of times. The V call is TRBV9, the J call TRBJ1-2, with a weak D call TRBD1 (5 bases). The CDR3 covers 15 residues. Per the germline V gene, CDR1 is SGDLS and CDR2 is YYNGEE. Trimming shortened V by 4 bases and J by 2 bases, and 15 bases separated the two germline ends. CDR3: CASSPRQSNNYGYTF. CDR3 in DNA: TGTGCCAGCAGCCCCCGACAGTCAAACAACTATGGCTACACCTTC.